The clone carrying this T cell receptor (beta chain) has a handful of counts. Antigen specificity is unknown. This CDR3 is 13 amino acids long. Per germline, CDR1 MNHNY and CDR2 SVGAGI (reference sequence). Trimming pared 5 bases from V and 3 bases from J, leaving 8 bases between. The data were obtained in a study of radiotherapy plus CTLA-4 blockade in lung cancer. Overall study results and limits: Reports state that early shifts in blood T cell clones, with interferon-beta, best predicted response.

The data were produced by immunoSEQ multiplex PCR, yet TCRdb's version contains in-frame clones alone and is incomplete. Of about 45,000 clones listed, approximately 76% are singletons. Focal radiation was given together with CTLA-4 blockade (ipilimumab) to patients with chemo-refractory metastatic non-small-cell lung cancer. The chain carries TRBV6-6 and TRBJ1-3; the D is unclear. The source is a human donor with non-small cell lung cancer who had stable disease on radiotherapy plus ipilimumab. This sample comprised peripheral blood, obtained from a patient treated with radiotherapy plus ipilimumab. The CDR3 sequence: CASSPSVGNTIYF. The CDR3 nucleotides read TGTGCCAGCAGTCCATCAGTTGGAAACACCATATATTTT.